This is a list of T cell receptor beta chains from one sample in a study of cytomegalovirus exposure and HLA in healthy donors. Generated by immunoSEQ multiplex PCR, the TCRdb table keeps only in-frame clones and is missing some. The top ten hold 1.9% of the sample, which has around 150,000 clones, 80% seen once. The sequencing input was PBMCs. The receptors here all came from a human donor in good health. Both conserved end residues are part of each CDR3. The D gene is left open where the match is weak. Size values are once, few and many counts, or a class for expanded clones, and some rows have none.

J gene: TRBJ1-5; V gene: TRBV19; CDR3 length: 16; clone size: -; D gene: -; CDR3 protein: CASSIGTGTKHQPQHF; CDR3 DNA: TGTGCCAGTAGTATAGGGACCGGGACAAAACATCAGCCCCAGCATTTT
J gene: TRBJ1-6; V gene: TRBV15; CDR3 length: 14; clone size: -; D gene: -; CDR3 protein: CATSSTWGNSPLHF; CDR3 DNA: TGTGCCACCAGCAGTACTTGGGGCAATTCACCCCTCCACTTT
J gene: TRBJ2-3; V gene: TRBV4-2; CDR3 length: 16; clone size: -; D gene: TRBD2; CDR3 protein: CASSQDWLAGIDTQYF; CDR3 DNA: TGTGCCAGCAGCCAAGATTGGCTAGCGGGGATTGATACGCAGTATTTT
J gene: TRBJ1-3; V gene: TRBV25-1; CDR3 length: 15; clone size: -; D gene: TRBD1; CDR3 protein: CASSERYRGENTIYF; CDR3 DNA: TGTGCCAGCAGTGAACGTTACAGGGGTGAAAACACCATATATTTT
J gene: TRBJ2-7; V gene: TRBV2; CDR3 length: 11; clone size: -; D gene: -; CDR3 protein: CASRGGEEQYF; CDR3 DNA: TGTGCCAGCAGGGGGGGTGAAGAGCAGTACTTC
J gene: TRBJ2-7; V gene: TRBV4-1; CDR3 length: 14; clone size: -; D gene: -; CDR3 protein: CASSPQDSSYEQYF; CDR3 DNA: TGCGCCAGCAGCCCCCAGGACAGCTCCTACGAGCAGTACTTC
J gene: TRBJ2-3; V gene: TRBV5-1; CDR3 length: 16; clone size: few; D gene: TRBD2; CDR3 protein: CASSSYSGTYTDTQYF; CDR3 DNA: TGCGCCAGCAGCTCTTATAGCGGGACCTACACAGATACGCAGTATTTT
J gene: TRBJ2-7; V gene: TRBV5-4; CDR3 length: 15; clone size: -; D gene: -; CDR3 protein: CASSLGGLQDYEQYF; CDR3 DNA: TGTGCCAGCAGCTTGGGGGGCCTACAAGACTACGAGCAGTACTTC
J gene: TRBJ1-1; V gene: TRBV2; CDR3 length: 13; clone size: -; D gene: -; CDR3 protein: CASRRQPNTEAFF; CDR3 DNA: TGTGCCAGCAGAAGACAGCCGAACACTGAAGCTTTCTTT
J gene: TRBJ1-1; V gene: TRBV5-1; CDR3 length: 14; clone size: -; D gene: TRBD1; CDR3 protein: CASSLDRGRTEAFF; CDR3 DNA: TGCGCCAGCAGCTTAGACAGGGGGCGGACTGAAGCTTTCTTT
J gene: TRBJ2-7; V gene: TRBV5-4; CDR3 length: 15; clone size: -; D gene: -; CDR3 protein: CASSSQQGSGYEQYF; CDR3 DNA: TGTGCCAGCAGCTCACAACAGGGAAGTGGCTACGAGCAGTACTTC
J gene: TRBJ1-6; V gene: TRBV6-5; CDR3 length: 14; clone size: -; D gene: -; CDR3 protein: CASSRQVDGLPLHF; CDR3 DNA: TGTGCCAGCAGCCGACAGGTTGACGGGTTACCCCTCCACTTT
J gene: TRBJ2-7; V gene: TRBV1; CDR3 length: 14; clone size: -; D gene: -; CDR3 protein: CTSSQEARVSEQYF; CDR3 DNA: TGCACCAGCAGCCAAGAAGCCAGGGTTAGCGAGCAGTACTTC
J gene: TRBJ2-7; V gene: TRBV7-2; CDR3 length: 15; clone size: -; D gene: -; CDR3 protein: CASSLDRSSHYEQYF; CDR3 DNA: TGTGCCAGCAGCTTAGATAGGAGTTCCCACTACGAGCAGTACTTC
J gene: TRBJ2-7; V gene: TRBV6-1; CDR3 length: 15; clone size: -; D gene: -; CDR3 protein: CASSEVGGIVVEQYF; CDR3 DNA: TGTGCCAGCAGTGAAGTTGGCGGTATCGTGGTCGAGCAGTACTTC
J gene: TRBJ2-3; V gene: TRBV7-2; CDR3 length: 14; clone size: -; D gene: -; CDR3 protein: CASSLFLGTDTQYF; CDR3 DNA: TGTGCCAGCAGCTTATTTTTAGGCACAGATACGCAGTATTTT
J gene: TRBJ2-5; V gene: TRBV7-8; CDR3 length: 11; clone size: -; D gene: -; CDR3 protein: CASSASGTQYF; CDR3 DNA: TGTGCCAGCAGCGCTTCCGGGACCCAGTACTTC
J gene: TRBJ2-2; V gene: TRBV5-1; CDR3 length: 15; clone size: -; D gene: TRBD1; CDR3 protein: CASSYRQGANGELFF; CDR3 DNA: TGCGCCAGCAGCTACCGACAGGGGGCTAACGGGGAGCTGTTTTTT
J gene: TRBJ2-2; V gene: TRBV28; CDR3 length: 12; clone size: many; D gene: -; CDR3 protein: CASSIIEGELFF; CDR3 DNA: TGTGCCAGCAGCATTATAGAGGGGGAGCTGTTTTTT
J gene: TRBJ2-1; V gene: TRBV6-6; CDR3 length: 16; clone size: -; D gene: TRBD2; CDR3 protein: CASSTFAGGSSGEQFF; CDR3 DNA: TGTGCCAGCAGTACTTTTGCGGGGGGCAGCTCTGGCGAGCAGTTCTTC
J gene: TRBJ2-1; V gene: TRBV11-3; CDR3 length: 15; clone size: -; D gene: -; CDR3 protein: CASRRTQALYNEQFF; CDR3 DNA: TGTGCCAGCAGACGGACACAAGCCCTTTACAATGAGCAGTTCTTC
J gene: TRBJ1-5; V gene: TRBV11-1; CDR3 length: 15; clone size: -; D gene: -; CDR3 protein: CASSLGREGPRPQHF; CDR3 DNA: TGTGCCAGCAGCTTAGGTCGGGAGGGACCGAGGCCCCAGCATTTT
J gene: TRBJ1-5; V gene: TRBV5-5; CDR3 length: 16; clone size: -; D gene: -; CDR3 protein: CASSLRGAESNQPQHF; CDR3 DNA: TGTGCCAGCAGCTTGCGCGGGGCAGAAAGCAATCAGCCCCAGCATTTT
J gene: TRBJ1-5; V gene: TRBV19; CDR3 length: 13; clone size: -; D gene: -; CDR3 protein: CASSWTADQPQHF; CDR3 DNA: TGTGCCAGCTCTTGGACTGCCGATCAGCCCCAGCATTTT
J gene: TRBJ1-2; V gene: TRBV10-3; CDR3 length: 13; clone size: -; D gene: TRBD1; CDR3 protein: CAITIGQGNGYTF; CDR3 DNA: TGTGCCATCACCATAGGACAGGGGAATGGCTACACCTTC
J gene: TRBJ2-7; V gene: TRBV6-4; CDR3 length: 15; clone size: -; D gene: TRBD1; CDR3 protein: CASSLGQEASYEQYF; CDR3 DNA: TGTGCCAGCAGCTTGGGACAGGAGGCCTCCTACGAGCAGTACTTC
J gene: TRBJ2-1; V gene: TRBV7-9; CDR3 length: 14; clone size: -; D gene: TRBD2; CDR3 protein: CASSVAGGYNEQFF; CDR3 DNA: TGTGCCAGCTCTGTAGCGGGGGGCTACAATGAGCAGTTCTTC
J gene: TRBJ2-1; V gene: TRBV5-6; CDR3 length: 15; clone size: -; D gene: -; CDR3 protein: CASSLRDTRRDEQFF; CDR3 DNA: TGTGCCAGCAGCCTCCGGGACACCCGGCGGGATGAGCAGTTCTTC
J gene: TRBJ1-5; V gene: TRBV7-9; CDR3 length: 16; clone size: -; D gene: -; CDR3 protein: CASSPLEGRHNQPQHF; CDR3 DNA: TGTGCCAGCAGCCCCCTCGAAGGCAGACACAATCAGCCCCAGCATTTT
J gene: TRBJ1-1; V gene: TRBV19; CDR3 length: 12; clone size: -; D gene: -; CDR3 protein: CASMGQNTEAFF; CDR3 DNA: TGTGCCAGTATGGGACAAAACACTGAAGCTTTCTTT
J gene: TRBJ2-1; V gene: TRBV7-2; CDR3 length: 18; clone size: few; D gene: -; CDR3 protein: CASSLAPLPQGTSNEQFF; CDR3 DNA: TGTGCCAGCAGCTTAGCCCCGCTCCCGCAGGGTACTTCAAATGAGCAGTTCTTC
J gene: TRBJ2-5; V gene: TRBV11-2; CDR3 length: 13; clone size: -; D gene: -; CDR3 protein: CASSQGLQETQYF; CDR3 DNA: TGTGCCAGCAGCCAGGGTTTGCAAGAGACCCAGTACTTC
J gene: TRBJ1-1; V gene: TRBV19; CDR3 length: 13; clone size: few; D gene: -; CDR3 protein: CASSIVQGCEAFF; CDR3 DNA: TGTGCCAGTAGTATAGTTCAGGGCTGTGAAGCTTTCTTT
J gene: TRBJ1-4; V gene: TRBV6-5; CDR3 length: 16; clone size: once; D gene: -; CDR3 protein: CASSYLTVATNEKLFF; CDR3 DNA: TGTGCCAGCAGTTACTTGACTGTCGCAACTAATGAAAAACTGTTTTTT
J gene: TRBJ2-3; V gene: TRBV2; CDR3 length: 17; clone size: -; D gene: TRBD2; CDR3 protein: CASSERLAGGPTDTQYF; CDR3 DNA: TGTGCCAGCAGTGAAAGGCTAGCGGGGGGGCCGACAGATACGCAGTATTTT
J gene: TRBJ1-2; V gene: TRBV6-6; CDR3 length: 15; clone size: -; D gene: -; CDR3 protein: CASSYDSGSGYGYTF; CDR3 DNA: TGTGCCAGCAGTTACGACTCAGGGTCGGGCTATGGCTACACCTTC
J gene: TRBJ1-2; V gene: TRBV7-2; CDR3 length: 14; clone size: -; D gene: -; CDR3 protein: CASSSRTDIYGYTF; CDR3 DNA: TGTGCCAGCAGCTCGAGGACAGATATCTATGGCTACACCTTC
J gene: TRBJ2-1; V gene: TRBV2; CDR3 length: 16; clone size: -; D gene: TRBD2; CDR3 protein: CASRNPGLAGGNEQFF; CDR3 DNA: TGTGCCAGCAGGAACCCGGGACTAGCGGGGGGCAATGAGCAGTTCTTC
J gene: TRBJ1-1; V gene: TRBV6-6; CDR3 length: 15; clone size: few; D gene: TRBD1; CDR3 protein: CASSYSAGGSTEAFF; CDR3 DNA: TGTGCCAGCAGTTACTCGGCAGGGGGTAGCACTGAAGCTTTCTTT
J gene: TRBJ2-7; V gene: TRBV19; CDR3 length: 16; clone size: -; D gene: -; CDR3 protein: CASSIPRGRGPYEQYF; CDR3 DNA: TGTGCCAGTAGTATCCCCCGCGGGCGGGGACCCTACGAGCAGTACTTC
J gene: TRBJ2-1; V gene: TRBV7-9; CDR3 length: 15; clone size: -; D gene: -; CDR3 protein: CASSPKHSGGHEQFF; CDR3 DNA: TGTGCCAGCAGCCCGAAGCACTCGGGGGGCCATGAGCAGTTCTTC
J gene: TRBJ2-1; V gene: TRBV27; CDR3 length: 15; clone size: -; D gene: TRBD1; CDR3 protein: CASSLRRDRDNEQFF; CDR3 DNA: TGTGCCAGCAGTTTAAGGAGGGACAGGGACAATGAGCAGTTCTTC
J gene: TRBJ1-6; V gene: TRBV19; CDR3 length: 13; clone size: -; D gene: -; CDR3 protein: CASSTLGGSPLHF; CDR3 DNA: TGTGCCAGTAGTACCCTCGGGGGTTCACCCCTCCACTTT
J gene: TRBJ1-2; V gene: TRBV11-1; CDR3 length: 17; clone size: once; D gene: TRBD1; CDR3 protein: CASSLSGTGASPSSYTF; CDR3 DNA: TGTGCCAGCAGCTTATCGGGGACAGGGGCGTCCCCCTCGAGCTACACCTTC
J gene: TRBJ1-5; V gene: TRBV5-6; CDR3 length: 16; clone size: -; D gene: TRBD1; CDR3 protein: CASSLGQGVSNQPQHF; CDR3 DNA: TGTGCCAGCAGCTTGGGACAGGGGGTCAGCAATCAGCCCCAGCATTTT